These 5 T cell receptor beta chains were all obtained from the same sample, sequenced in a study of cytomegalovirus exposure and HLA in healthy donors (dated by TCRdb to about 2017). The method behind the library was the immunoSEQ multiplex PCR assay. For the multiplex PCR, a mixture combining 60 forward primers for TCR Vbeta segments and 13 reverse primers for TCR Jbeta segments was used. TCRdb mirrors the immuneACCESS table, restricted to in-frame sequences. Some clones are absent from its copies; in checked studies, under half trace to an unresolved V gene, and the reason for the others is unknown. This sample's table lists tens of thousands of clones. About 0.61% of the sample is in the top ten clones. The sequenced sample was PBMCs. All receptors derive from a man aged 50-59 years in good health and CMV-seronegative.

This chain uses TRBV7-8 with TRBJ1-5; tentative D call: TRBD1 (5 bases). Trimming took 3 bases from V and 5 from J, leaving 8 bases between them. CDR3 length: 13 amino acids. Germline values: CDR1 SGHVS, CDR2 FQNEAQ. Written as DNA, the CDR3 is TGTGCCAGCAGCTTTTCAGGGTATCAGCCCCAGCATTTT. This sequence encodes CASSFSGYQPQHF.

A note on this clone: A junction boundary mismatches the germline segment, possibly from a read error. The chain has TRBV5-1 and TRBJ1-1; perhaps TRBD1 as D (6 bases). This CDR3 is 14 amino acids long. CDR1 is SGHRS, CDR2 YFSETQ, per germline. Written as DNA, the CDR3 is TGCGCCAGCAGCTTGGGCACAGGGATGACTGAAGATTTCTTT. Translation gives CASSLGTGMTEDFF.

The chain uses TRBV5-1 and TRBJ1-2; 8 bases map to TRBD1. In germline, CDR1 is SGHRS, CDR2 YFSETQ. V shed 0 bases and J 4 bases; nucleotides not matched to a gene: 2. This CDR3 has 14 residues. CDR3 nucleotides: TGCGCCAGCAGCTTGGAAGGGACAGGCTATGGCTACACCTTC. Its protein is CASSLEGTGYGYTF.

The rearrangement uses TRBV5-4 and TRBJ1-2; weak D call: TRBD1 (5 bases). The germline gives CDR1 SGHNT, CDR2 YYREEE (reference sequence). Deletions cut 3 bases from V and 4 bases from J, with 19 bases between. The CDR3 is 16 residues long. The CDR3, as DNA: TGTGCCAGCAGCTCAGGATCGGGGGTTAGGATCTATGGCTACACCTTC. Translated: CASSSGSGVRIYGYTF.

This chain uses TRBV7-9 with TRBJ2-1; TRBD1 agrees at 7 bases. The CDR3 extends over 16 amino acids. With 5 bases clipped from V and 2 bases from J, the junction kept 9 bases outside the gene matches. Germline loops: CDR1 SEHNR, CDR2 FQNEAQ (reference sequence). CDR3 region: CASSADPTGPYNEQFF. The CDR3 DNA reads as TGTGCCAGCAGCGCGGATCCGACAGGGCCCTACAATGAGCAGTTCTTC.